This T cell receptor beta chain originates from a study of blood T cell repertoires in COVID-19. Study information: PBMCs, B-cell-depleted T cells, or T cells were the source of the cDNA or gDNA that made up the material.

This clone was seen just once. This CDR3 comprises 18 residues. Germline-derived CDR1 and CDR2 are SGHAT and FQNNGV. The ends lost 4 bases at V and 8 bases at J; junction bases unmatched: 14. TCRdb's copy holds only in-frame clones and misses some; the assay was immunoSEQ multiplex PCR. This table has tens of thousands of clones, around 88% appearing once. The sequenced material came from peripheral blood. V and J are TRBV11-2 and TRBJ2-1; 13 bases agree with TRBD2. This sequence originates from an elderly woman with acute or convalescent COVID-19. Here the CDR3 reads CASSSIRVGTSGTYEQFF. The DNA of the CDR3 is TGTGCCAGCAGCTCCATACGGGTGGGGACTAGCGGGACCTATGAGCAGTTCTTC.